These 25 T cell receptor beta chains originate from one sample sequenced in a study of cytomegalovirus exposure and HLA in healthy donors (dated by TCRdb to the late 2010s). Library preparation was by the immunoSEQ multiplex PCR assay. The multiplex PCR relied on a mix of 60 forward primers for TCR Vbeta segments and 13 reverse primers for TCR Jbeta segments. Drawn from immuneACCESS, this table holds only the in-frame rearrangements with V and J called that TCRdb kept. Clones are partly lost; checked studies trace under half to an unresolved V gene and leave the rest unexplained. In this sample's table one finds 150,000 or so clones. The top ten clonotypes cover 1.5% to 2% of the sample. Source material: PBMCs. The receptors originated from a woman aged 45 to 65 in good health and CMV-seronegative.

J is TRBJ2-2 and V is TRBV7-6, with TRBD2 identical over 8 bases. CDR3 length: 16 residues. The trim removed 3 bases at V and 4 bases at J, leaving 7 bases unmatched. The germline V gene encodes CDR1 SGHVS and CDR2 FNYEAQ. The CDR3 DNA follows: TGTGCCAGCAGCTTTTCTAGCGGGCGAGGCACCGGGGAGCTGTTTTTT. As protein: CASSFSSGRGTGELFF.

The CDR3 sequence: CASSLLAGGPETQYF. CDR3 nucleotide sequence: TGTGCCAGCAGCTTACTCGCGGGAGGGCCTGAGACCCAGTACTTC. The chain is built from TRBV7-7 and TRBJ2-5, with 9 bases that match TRBD2. V lost 2 bases to trimming and J lost 5 bases; unmatched junction nucleotides: 6. There are 15 residues in the CDR3. The germline V gene encodes CDR1 SSHAT and CDR2 FNYEAQ (reference sequence).

CDR3 sequence: CSVRREAGELFF. CDR3 in DNA: TGCAGCGTCCGGAGGGAGGCCGGGGAGCTGTTTTTT. The V gene is TRBV29-1, the J gene TRBJ2-2, with a tentative D call TRBD2 (6 bases). Between the trimmed V and J ends, which lost 6 bases and 6 bases, there was a span of 11 bases. Germline CDR1 is SQVTM and CDR2 is ANQGSEA. The CDR3 extends over 12 amino acids.

J is TRBJ2-1 and V is TRBV15; the D gene is possibly TRBD1 (6 bases). Trimming stripped 8 bases from V and 4 bases from J, with 9 bases between. Germline loops: CDR1 LNHNV, CDR2 YYDKDF (reference sequence). The CDR3 spans 12 residues. CDR3 nucleotide sequence: TGTGCCACCTCCAGGGGTTACAATGAGCAGTTCTTC. Translated, it gives CATSRGYNEQFF.

V and J are TRBV5-1 and TRBJ2-4; the match to TRBD1 covers 12 bases. V lost 4 bases to trimming and J lost 5 bases; unmatched junction nucleotides: 7. Germline assignment: CDR1 SGHRS and CDR2 YFSETQ. The CDR3 runs 16 residues. The CDR3, as DNA: TGCGCCAGCAGCCCGGGGACAGGGGGCAGGCAAAACATTCAGTACTTC. It encodes CASSPGTGGRQNIQYF.

J is TRBJ2-3 and V is TRBV6-5; 14 positions match TRBD2. Trimming took 6 bases from V and 4 from J; bases not matched to a gene: 3. CDR3 length equals 15 residues. CDR1 is MNHEY, CDR2 SVGAGI, per germline. The CDR3 is CASRVTSGGADTQYF. Written as DNA, the CDR3 is TGTGCCAGCAGGGTGACTAGCGGGGGGGCAGATACGCAGTATTTT.

V and J are TRBV5-1 and TRBJ2-1; 7 nucleotides line up with TRBD2. V lost 6 bases to trimming and J lost 3 bases; unmatched junction nucleotides: 15. The CDR3 sequence is 17 residues long. Germline-derived CDR1 and CDR2 are SGHRS and YFSETQ. CDR3 in DNA: TGCGCCAGCACCTTAGGGTACGGAACTAGCGACTACAATGAGCAGTTCTTC. Translation gives CASTLGYGTSDYNEQFF.

This sequence joins TRBV5-1 and TRBJ1-1, with TRBD1 identical over 9 bases. CDR1 and CDR2 (germline): SGHRS, YFSETQ. Germline trimming cut 4 bases from V and 3 bases from J; bases unmatched to any gene: 4. The CDR3 spans 14 residues. The CDR3 DNA sequence: TGCGCCAGCAGCAAGGGACAGGGTGACACTGAAGCTTTCTTT. This gives the protein CASSKGQGDTEAFF.

The rearrangement uses TRBV4-2 and TRBJ1-2; TRBD1 agrees at 7 bases. Germline V gene lookup returns CDR1 LGHNA and CDR2 YNFKEQ. The CDR3 has 16 residues. V was pared by 5 bases and J by 6 bases, with 15 bases of the junction left unmatched. In DNA, the CDR3 is TGTGCCAGCAGCGCACACCCGGTGACAGGGAGGAATGGCTACACCTTC. Protein product: CASSAHPVTGRNGYTF.

The chain employs TRBV27 and TRBJ1-5, with 9 bases that match TRBD1. The V segment lost 3 bases and the J segment 4 bases; nucleotides outside the gene matches: 4. CDR1 is MNHEY and CDR2 is SMNVEV in the germline V gene (reference sequence). The CDR3 loop spans 15 amino acids. The CDR3 here is CASSLVTGGNQPQHF. Written as DNA, the CDR3 is TGTGCCAGCAGTTTGGTGACAGGGGGAAATCAGCCCCAGCATTTT.

V gene TRBV6-6 combines with J gene TRBJ1-2; TRBD1 agrees at 7 bases. Germline V lookup: CDR1 MNHNY, CDR2 SVGAGI (reference sequence). Trimming removed 6 bases from V and 4 bases from J; junction bases left unmatched: 8. CDR3 length: 14 amino acids. This CDR3 is CASSRPRDSYGYTF. Here the CDR3 DNA reads TGTGCCAGCAGCAGACCCCGGGACAGCTATGGCTACACCTTC.

This sequence joins TRBV18 and TRBJ1-4; D not resolved. V lost 3 bases and J 6 bases, leaving 2 bases between the germline ends. The CDR3 runs to 11 residues. The germline gives CDR1 KGHSH, CDR2 LQKENI. In DNA, the CDR3 is TGTGCCAGCTCACCCGATGAAAAACTGTTTTTT. As protein: CASSPDEKLFF.

The chain uses TRBV6-4 and TRBJ1-2, with unresolved D. Deletions cut 0 bases from V and 0 bases from J, with 11 bases between. CDR3 length: 16 residues. The germline gives CDR1 MRHNA, CDR2 SNTAGT. CDR3 region: CASSDSTEGANYGYTF. CDR3 nucleotides: TGTGCCAGCAGTGACTCTACAGAGGGAGCTAACTATGGCTACACCTTC.

The rearrangement uses TRBV11-2 and TRBJ2-5; D not resolved. In germline, CDR1 is SGHAT, CDR2 FQNNGV. V lost 6 bases, J lost 5 bases, and 13 bases lay in between. The length of the CDR3 is 13 residues. The CDR3 sequence: CASSQQTTETQYF. The DNA of the CDR3 is TGTGCCAGCAGTCAACAGACGACGGAGACCCAGTACTTC.

The chain couples TRBV4-3 to TRBJ2-3; D remains unclear. V gave up 3 bases and J gave up 6 bases, with 10 bases separating them. The CDR3 consists of 13 residues. Germline CDR1 and CDR2: LGHNA and YSLEER. The CDR3 nucleotides are TGCGCCAGCAGCCACCCCGTCGAGGATACGCAGTATTTT. Protein sequence: CASSHPVEDTQYF.

The genes are TRBV6-5 and TRBJ2-3; 7 bases align to TRBD1. The germline CDR1 and CDR2 sequences are MNHEY and SVGAGI. There are 15 residues in the CDR3. V shed 5 bases and J 2 bases; nucleotides not matched to a gene: 7. Here the CDR3 DNA reads TGTGCCAGCAGTAGCCGGACAGGTGTCACAGATACGCAGTATTTT. Amino acids: CASSSRTGVTDTQYF.

The J gene is TRBJ1-3, the V gene TRBV4-3, with a possible D match to TRBD1 (6 bases). CDR1 LGHNA and CDR2 YSLEER come from the germline V gene. Trimming left V 0 bases short and J 3 bases short, with 9 bases between. This CDR3 region has 15 residues. The CDR3 spells CASSQDRGYGNTIYF. For the CDR3, the DNA is TGCGCCAGCAGCCAAGACAGGGGATATGGAAACACCATATATTTT.

V and J are TRBV7-8 and TRBJ2-3; 10 bases fit TRBD2. This CDR3 has 16 residues. V lost 3 bases, J lost 2 bases, and 5 bases stayed unmatched. Germline V gives CDR1 SGHVS, CDR2 FQNEAQ. CDR3 in amino acids: CASSFLAGVNTDTQYF. In DNA, the CDR3 is TGTGCCAGCAGCTTCCTAGCGGGAGTTAACACAGATACGCAGTATTTT.

The CDR3 is CASTPWGGDGADTQYF. Here the CDR3 DNA reads TGTGCCAGCACCCCGTGGGGGGGCGATGGGGCAGATACGCAGTATTTT. This chain connects TRBV9 to TRBJ2-3; D possibly corresponds to TRBD2 (7 bases). The V gene's germline CDR1 is SGDLS and CDR2 YYNGEE. The CDR3 is 16 residues long. V was shortened by 6 bases and J by 4 bases, with 21 bases between the two germline ends. The complete variable domain, with remaining parts taken from reference TRBV9 and TRBJ2-3, reads DSGVTQTPKHLITATGQRVTLRCSPRSGDLSVYWYQQSLDQGLQFLIQYYNGEERAKGNILERFSAQQFPDLHSELNLSSLELGDSALYFCASTPWGGDGADTQYFGPGTRLTVL.

The V call is TRBV29-1, the J call TRBJ2-7; tentative D call: TRBD2 (6 bases). With 6 bases removed from V and 3 bases from J, the gap between germline ends came to 24 bases. CDR1 and CDR2 from the germline V gene are SQVTM and ANQGSEA. This CDR3 comprises 16 residues. The CDR3 region is CSVPWGVQLTYYEQYF. CDR3 in DNA: TGCAGCGTCCCATGGGGGGTTCAGTTGACCTACTACGAGCAGTACTTC.

As regards this clone: The sample has other DNA sequences that encode this CDR3 too. The chain combines TRBV11-3 with TRBJ2-1; D is undetermined. This CDR3 is built from 13 residues. V lost 1 base and J lost 5, with 6 bases in between. Germline CDR1 is SGHNT and CDR2 is YENEEA. The CDR3 region is CASSLGQNNEQFF. CDR3 nucleotide sequence: TGTGCCAGCAGCTTAGGTCAGAACAATGAGCAGTTCTTC.

This rearrangement joins TRBV7-6 to TRBJ2-5; 11 bases align to TRBD2. The CDR3 runs to 17 residues. Looked up from germline, CDR1 is SGHVS and CDR2 is FNYEAQ. After removal of 4 bases from V and 6 bases from J, the junction contained 13 bases not matched to a gene. The CDR3 DNA follows: TGTGCCAGCAGCTCCCGCTTTAGCGGGAGGGCCAAGAAGACCCAGTACTTC. It translates to CASSSRFSGRAKKTQYF.

The chain has TRBV6-1 and TRBJ1-5, with TRBD1 as a possible D gene (6 bases). The CDR3 consists of 13 residues. Germline V lookup: CDR1 MNHNS, CDR2 SASEGT. Trimming left V 6 bases short and J 4 bases short, with 10 bases between. CDR3: CASSGTLNQPQHF. The CDR3 nucleotides are TGTGCCAGCAGCGGGACACTTAATCAGCCCCAGCATTTT.

This chain links TRBV27 with TRBJ2-7; TRBD1 aligns across 9 bases. The V gene's germline CDR1 is MNHEY and CDR2 SMNVEV (reference sequence). This CDR3 region has 11 residues. The J segment lost 5 bases and the V segment lost 8 bases, leaving 1 base of the junction unmatched. The CDR3 protein is CASRTGDEQYF. CDR3 in DNA: TGTGCCAGCCGGACAGGGGACGAGCAGTACTTC.

V usage is TRBV6-5 and J usage is TRBJ1-1, with 7 bases lining up with TRBD1. Per the germline V gene, CDR1 is MNHEY and CDR2 is SVGAGI. Unmatched junction bases numbered 6, after V lost 5 bases and J lost 3 bases. There are 14 residues in the CDR3. The CDR3 region is CASSRQGLYTEAFF. The CDR3 region has the DNA TGTGCCAGCAGTCGACAGGGATTGTACACTGAAGCTTTCTTT.